This TCR beta chain was found in a study of blood T cell repertoires in COVID-19. Study context: COVID-19 samples, acute and convalescent, were from the United States, Italy and Spain. In each case, the material was cDNA or gDNA derived from T cells, B-cell-depleted T cells, or PBMCs.

Germline V CDR1 and CDR2: SGDLS, YYNGEE. The length of the CDR3 is 16 residues. Germline trimming cut 3 bases from V and 4 bases from J; bases unmatched to any gene: 2. This clone was seen once. Sequencing used immunoSEQ multiplex PCR; TCRdb keeps in-frame clones, though not all of them. The sample includes under 250,000 clones, about 90% of them seen just once. Enrollment of patients from Seattle took place during active infection, with longitudinal follow-up. Sequenced: peripheral blood. This sequence joins TRBV9 and TRBJ2-1, with TRBD2 matching over 15 bases. This receptor was identified in a man younger than 40 with COVID-19, enrolled during active disease. This chain's CDR3 is CASSEGLAGGYNEQFF. CDR3 nucleotide sequence: TGTGCCAGCAGCGAGGGACTAGCGGGGGGTTACAATGAGCAGTTCTTC.